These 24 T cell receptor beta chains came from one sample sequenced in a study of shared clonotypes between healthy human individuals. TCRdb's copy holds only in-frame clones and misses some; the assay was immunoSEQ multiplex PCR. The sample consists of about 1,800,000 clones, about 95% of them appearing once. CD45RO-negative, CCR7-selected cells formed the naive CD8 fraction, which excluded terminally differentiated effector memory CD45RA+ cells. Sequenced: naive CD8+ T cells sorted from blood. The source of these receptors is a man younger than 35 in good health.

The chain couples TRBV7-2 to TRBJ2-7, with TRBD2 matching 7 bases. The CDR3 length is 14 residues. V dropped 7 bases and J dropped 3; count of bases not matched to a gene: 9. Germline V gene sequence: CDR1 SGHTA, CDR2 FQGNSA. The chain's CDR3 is CASTYGAGDYEQYF. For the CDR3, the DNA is TGTGCCAGCACCTATGGTGCGGGGGACTACGAGCAGTACTTC.

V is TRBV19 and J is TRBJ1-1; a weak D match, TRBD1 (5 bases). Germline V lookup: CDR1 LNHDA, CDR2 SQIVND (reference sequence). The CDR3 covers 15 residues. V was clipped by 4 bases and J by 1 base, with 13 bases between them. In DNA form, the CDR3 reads TGTGCCAGTAGTACCCACGTCGGGGGGAACACTGAAGCTTTCTTT. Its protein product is CASSTHVGGNTEAFF.

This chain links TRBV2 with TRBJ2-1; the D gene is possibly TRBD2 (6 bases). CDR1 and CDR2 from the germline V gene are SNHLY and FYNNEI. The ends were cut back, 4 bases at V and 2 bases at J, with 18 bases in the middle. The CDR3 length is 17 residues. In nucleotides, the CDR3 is TGTGCCAGCAGTGGAACCGATCCGGGGGAGACCTACAATGAGCAGTTCTTC. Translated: CASSGTDPGETYNEQFF.

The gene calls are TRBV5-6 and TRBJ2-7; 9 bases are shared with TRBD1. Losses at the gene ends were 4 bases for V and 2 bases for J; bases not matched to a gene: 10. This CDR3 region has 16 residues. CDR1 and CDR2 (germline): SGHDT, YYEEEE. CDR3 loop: CASSHWDRDSAYEQYF. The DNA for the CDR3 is TGTGCCAGCAGCCATTGGGACAGGGATAGTGCCTACGAGCAGTACTTC. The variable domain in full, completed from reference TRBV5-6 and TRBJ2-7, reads DAGVTQSPTHLIKTRGQQVTLRCSPKSGHDTVSWYQQALGQGPQFIFQYYEEEERQRGNFPDRFSGHQFPNYSSELNVNALLLGDSALYLCASSHWDRDSAYEQYFGPGTRLTVT.

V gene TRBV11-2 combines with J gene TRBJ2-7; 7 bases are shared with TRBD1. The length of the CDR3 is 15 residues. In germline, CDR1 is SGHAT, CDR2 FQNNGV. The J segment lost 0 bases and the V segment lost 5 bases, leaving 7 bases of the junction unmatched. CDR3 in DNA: TGTGCCAGCAGCGCCCGGGACAGTAGCTCCTACGAGCAGTACTTC. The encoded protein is CASSARDSSSYEQYF.

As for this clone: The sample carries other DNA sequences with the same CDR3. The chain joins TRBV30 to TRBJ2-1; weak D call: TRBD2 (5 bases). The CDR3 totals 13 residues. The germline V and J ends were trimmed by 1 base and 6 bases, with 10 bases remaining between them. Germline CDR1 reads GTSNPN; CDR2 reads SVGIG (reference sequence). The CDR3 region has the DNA TGTGCCTGGAGTGAGGACTCTTTCAATGAGCAGTTCTTC. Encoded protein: CAWSEDSFNEQFF.

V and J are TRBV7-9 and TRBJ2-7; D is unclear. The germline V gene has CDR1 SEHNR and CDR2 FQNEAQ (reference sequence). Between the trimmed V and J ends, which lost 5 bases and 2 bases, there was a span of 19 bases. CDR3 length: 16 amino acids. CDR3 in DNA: TGTGCCAGCAGCGATACTACTAAACACACACCCTACGAGCAGTACTTC. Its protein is CASSDTTKHTPYEQYF.

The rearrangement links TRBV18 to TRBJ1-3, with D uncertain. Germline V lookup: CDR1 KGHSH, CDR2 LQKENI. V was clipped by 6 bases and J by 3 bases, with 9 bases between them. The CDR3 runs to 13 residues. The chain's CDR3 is CASSPENGNTIYF. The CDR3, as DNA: TGTGCCAGCTCCCCGGAAAATGGAAACACCATATATTTT.

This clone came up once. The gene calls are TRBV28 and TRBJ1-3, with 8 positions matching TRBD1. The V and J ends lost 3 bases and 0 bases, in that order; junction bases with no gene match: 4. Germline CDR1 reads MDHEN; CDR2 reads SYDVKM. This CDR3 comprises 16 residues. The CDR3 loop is CASSFVTGGSGNTIYF. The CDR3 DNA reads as TGTGCCAGCAGTTTCGTTACAGGGGGCTCTGGAAACACCATATATTTT.

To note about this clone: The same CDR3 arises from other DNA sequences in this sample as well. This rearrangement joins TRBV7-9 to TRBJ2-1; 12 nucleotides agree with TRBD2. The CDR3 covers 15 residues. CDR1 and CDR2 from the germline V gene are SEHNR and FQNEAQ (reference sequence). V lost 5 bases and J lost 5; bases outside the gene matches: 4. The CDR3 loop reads CASSPRLAGDNEQFF. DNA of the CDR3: TGTGCCAGCAGCCCCAGACTAGCGGGAGACAATGAGCAGTTCTTC.

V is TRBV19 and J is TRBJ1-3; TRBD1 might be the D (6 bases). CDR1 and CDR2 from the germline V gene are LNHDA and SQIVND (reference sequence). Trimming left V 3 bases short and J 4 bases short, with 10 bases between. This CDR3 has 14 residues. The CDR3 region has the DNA TGTGCCAGTAGTATGCAGGGGCCAGGAAACACCATATATTTT. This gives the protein CASSMQGPGNTIYF.

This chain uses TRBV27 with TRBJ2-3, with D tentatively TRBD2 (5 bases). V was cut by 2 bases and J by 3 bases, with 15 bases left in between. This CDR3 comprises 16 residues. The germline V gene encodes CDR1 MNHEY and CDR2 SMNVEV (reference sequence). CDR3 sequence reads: CASSLGYGDETDTQYF. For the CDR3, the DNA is TGTGCCAGCAGTTTAGGTTACGGGGATGAGACAGATACGCAGTATTTT.

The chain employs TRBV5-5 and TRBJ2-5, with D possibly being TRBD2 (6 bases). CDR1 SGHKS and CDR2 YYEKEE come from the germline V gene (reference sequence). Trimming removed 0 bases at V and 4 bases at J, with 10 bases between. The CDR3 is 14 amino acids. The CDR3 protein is CASSLDIGGETQYF. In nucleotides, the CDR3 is TGTGCCAGCAGCTTGGATATCGGGGGAGAGACCCAGTACTTC.

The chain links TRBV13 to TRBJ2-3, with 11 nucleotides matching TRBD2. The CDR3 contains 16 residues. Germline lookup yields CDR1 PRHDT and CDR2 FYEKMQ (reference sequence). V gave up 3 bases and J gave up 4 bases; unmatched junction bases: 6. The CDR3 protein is CASSFLLAGASDTQYF. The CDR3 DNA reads TGTGCCAGCAGCTTTTTACTAGCGGGAGCTTCAGATACGCAGTATTTT.

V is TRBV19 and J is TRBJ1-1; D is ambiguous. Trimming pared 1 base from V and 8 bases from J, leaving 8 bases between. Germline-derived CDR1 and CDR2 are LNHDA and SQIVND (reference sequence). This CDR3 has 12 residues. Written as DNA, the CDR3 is TGTGCCAGTAGTATAGGGCCGTTGGAAGCTTTCTTT. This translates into CASSIGPLEAFF.

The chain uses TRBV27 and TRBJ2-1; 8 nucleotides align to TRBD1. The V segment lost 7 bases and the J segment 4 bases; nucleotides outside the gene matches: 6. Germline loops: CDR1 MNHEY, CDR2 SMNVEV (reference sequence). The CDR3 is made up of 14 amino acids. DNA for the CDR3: TGTGCCAGCAATCCGGACAGGGAATACAATGAGCAGTTCTTC. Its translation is CASNPDREYNEQFF.

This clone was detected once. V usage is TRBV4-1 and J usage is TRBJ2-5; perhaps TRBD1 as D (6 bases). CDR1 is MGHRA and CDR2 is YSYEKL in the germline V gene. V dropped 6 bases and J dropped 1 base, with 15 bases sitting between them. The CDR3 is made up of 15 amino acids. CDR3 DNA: TGCGCCAGCAGGTTACAGGGTTCACTCCAAGAGACCCAGTACTTC. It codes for CASRLQGSLQETQYF.

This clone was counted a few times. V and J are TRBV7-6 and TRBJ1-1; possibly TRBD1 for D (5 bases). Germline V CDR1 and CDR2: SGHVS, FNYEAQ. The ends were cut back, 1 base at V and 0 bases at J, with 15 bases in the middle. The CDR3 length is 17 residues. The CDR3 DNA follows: TGTGCCAGCAGCTTAGAGGGCCTAGACAGCATGAACACTGAAGCTTTCTTT. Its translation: CASSLEGLDSMNTEAFF.

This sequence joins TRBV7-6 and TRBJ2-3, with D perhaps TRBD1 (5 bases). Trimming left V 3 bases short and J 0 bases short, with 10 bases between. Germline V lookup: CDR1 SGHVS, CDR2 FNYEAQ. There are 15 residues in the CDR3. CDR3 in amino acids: CASSLGKGSTDTQYF. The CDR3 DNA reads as TGTGCCAGCAGCTTGGGAAAGGGGAGCACAGATACGCAGTATTTT.

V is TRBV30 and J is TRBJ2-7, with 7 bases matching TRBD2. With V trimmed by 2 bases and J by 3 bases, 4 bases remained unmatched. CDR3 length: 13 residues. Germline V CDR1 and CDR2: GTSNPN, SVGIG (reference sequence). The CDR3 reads CAWSSGILYEQYF. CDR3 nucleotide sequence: TGTGCCTGGAGTAGCGGGATCCTCTACGAGCAGTACTTC.

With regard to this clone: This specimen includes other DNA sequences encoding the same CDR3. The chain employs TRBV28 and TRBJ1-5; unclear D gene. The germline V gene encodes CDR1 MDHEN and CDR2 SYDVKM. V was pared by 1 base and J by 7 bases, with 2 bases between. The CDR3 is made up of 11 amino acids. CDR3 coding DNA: TGTGCCAGCAGTTTATCCCAGCCCCAGCATTTT. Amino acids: CASSLSQPQHF.

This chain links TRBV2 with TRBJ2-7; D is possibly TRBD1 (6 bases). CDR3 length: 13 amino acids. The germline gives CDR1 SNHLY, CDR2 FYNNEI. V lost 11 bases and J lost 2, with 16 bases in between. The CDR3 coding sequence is TGTGCCGTACAGGGTTCGGATACCTACGAGCAGTACTTC. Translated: CAVQGSDTYEQYF.

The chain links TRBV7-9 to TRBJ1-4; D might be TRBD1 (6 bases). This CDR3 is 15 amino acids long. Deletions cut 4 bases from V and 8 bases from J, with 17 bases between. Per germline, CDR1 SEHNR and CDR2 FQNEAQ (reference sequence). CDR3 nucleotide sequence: TGTGCCAGCAGCTCCAACAGGGTTTTACAGGAAAAACTGTTTTTT. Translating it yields CASSSNRVLQEKLFF. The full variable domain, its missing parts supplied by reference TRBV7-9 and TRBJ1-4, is DTGVSQNPRHKITKRGQNVTFRCDPISEHNRLYWYRQTLGQGPEFLTYFQNEAQLEKSRLLSDRFSAERPKGSFSTLEIQRTEQGDSAMYLCASSSNRVLQEKLFFGSGTQLSVL.

The CDR3, as DNA: TGTGCCAGCAGTGAGGCCCACAGGGGGCTGAGTGAAAAACTGTTTTTT. Translation gives CASSEAHRGLSEKLFF. V and J are TRBV6-1 and TRBJ1-4; TRBD1 matches at 9 bases. The V segment lost 3 bases and the J segment 7 bases; nucleotides outside the gene matches: 9. Per the germline V gene, CDR1 is MNHNS and CDR2 is SASEGT. The CDR3 totals 16 residues.